This T cell receptor beta chain came from a study of cytomegalovirus exposure and HLA in healthy donors. Study context: Earlier, 95 million to 120 million unique TCR beta sequences were recovered from around 190 million T cells by an analysis.

The study ran its PCR with 60 Vbeta and 13 Jbeta primers. Clones were read by immunoSEQ multiplex PCR, and TCRdb kept only the in-frame ones, dropping some. The table includes some 130,000 clones, approximately 74% detected once. Study outcomes and limitations: Most TCR beta V segments were productive about 87% or about 30% of the time in an earlier analysis.

Worth noting for this clone: Its specificity is not known.

The receptor's source is a male donor in good health and CMV-seronegative. Sequencing used PBMCs.

CDR3 sequence: CSVETEFPGSYEQYF. In DNA form, the CDR3 reads TGCAGCGTTGAAACTGAGTTTCCGGGATCCTACGAGCAGTACTTC. The gene calls are TRBV29-1 and TRBJ2-7; D might be TRBD2 (5 bases). Germline V gene sequence: CDR1 SQVTM, CDR2 ANQGSEA. Trimming pared 2 bases from V and 1 base from J, leaving 15 bases between. The CDR3 extends over 15 amino acids.